This T cell receptor (beta chain) originates from a study of blood T cell repertoires in COVID-19. Study at large: COVID-19 samples collected from the United States, Italy and Spain covered acute and convalescent phases.

Generated by immunoSEQ multiplex PCR, the TCRdb table keeps only in-frame clones and is missing some. This table holds roughly 230,000 clones, approximately 85% found once. CDR3 length: 14 amino acids. CDR1 and CDR2 from the germline V gene are SGDLS and YYNGEE. Trimming took 0 bases from V and 0 from J, leaving 7 bases between them. The J gene is TRBJ2-7, the V gene TRBV9; D call uncertain. This sequence originates from a woman aged 45-65 years who had been exposed to COVID-19. Sequencing was performed on PBMCs or T cells enriched from blood (not recorded which). As DNA, the CDR3 is TGTGCCAGCAGCGTAGCTGCGAACTCCTACGAGCAGTACTTC. This encodes CASSVAANSYEQYF.